The 18 T cell receptor beta chains presented below share a single source sample, sequenced in a study of regulatory T cells in long-lasting Graves disease. Time point of the sample: newly diagnosed GD, antithyroid drugs for less than 3 months. Making the TCR library involved RNA that had been extracted from PBMCs. CDR3-region Arm-PCR and iRepertoire HTBI primers produced the TCR beta libraries. Each CDR3 protein is one row after TCRdb ran MiXCR on the multiplex PCR reads. Counted here are some 250,000 distinct CDR3 sequences, 15% to 20% occurring once; the ten biggest clones make up 14%. In addition, the sample was reused for a study of T cells in Graves' hyperthyroidism and ophthalmopathy.

The specimen was peripheral blood mononuclear cells (PBMCs), collected at new diagnosis, from a patient treated with antithyroid drugs. These TCRs come from a woman aged 30 to 39 with Graves disease.

The rearrangement joins TRBV7-9 to TRBJ2-5; tentatively, D is TRBD1 (6 bases). V shed 1 base and J shed 4 bases, with 10 bases lying between them. Germline values: CDR1 SEHNR, CDR2 FQNEAQ (reference sequence). This CDR3 has 14 amino acids. CDR3 protein: CASSLEQGTETQYF. The CDR3 nucleotides read TGTGCCAGCAGCTTAGAACAGGGTACAGAGACCCAGTACTTC.

Ten or more counts support this clonotype. The CDR3 DNA follows: TGCAGTGCTAGACAGGGAAATACGCAGTATTTT. It yields the protein CSARQGNTQYF. The V gene is TRBV20-1, the J gene TRBJ2-3; possible D gene TRBD1, 5 bases. Germline V gene sequence: CDR1 DFQATT, CDR2 SNEGSKA (reference sequence). The CDR3 sequence is 11 residues long. V lost 2 bases, J lost 7 bases, and 7 bases lay in between.

The rearrangement links TRBV5-6 to TRBJ2-3; 14 bases fit TRBD2. J was trimmed by 3 bases and V by 4 bases; bases with no gene match: 10. CDR3 length equals 18 residues. The V gene's germline CDR1 is SGHDT and CDR2 YYEEEE. CDR3 amino acids: CASSLPGLAGVGTDTQYF. The CDR3 DNA is TGTGCCAGCAGCCTTCCGGGACTAGCGGGAGTTGGTACAGATACGCAGTATTTT.

The chain uses TRBV12-3 or TRBV12-4 and TRBJ1-5, with D possibly matching TRBD1 (6 bases). Trimming shortened V by 3 bases and J by 7 bases, and 16 bases separated the two germline ends. The CDR3 is 15 amino acids. DNA of the CDR3: TGTGCCAGCAGTTTTGGGGCAGGGGTGAGCCAGCCCCAGCATTTT. Protein sequence: CASSFGAGVSQPQHF.

This clonotype occurred many times. The chain carries TRBV2 and TRBJ2-4, with 7 positions matching TRBD1. The trim removed 7 bases at V and 7 bases at J, leaving 10 bases unmatched. The CDR3 spans 14 residues. Germline assignment: CDR1 SNHLY and CDR2 FYNNEI. As DNA, the CDR3 is TGTGCCAGCATCGCGCTCGACAGGGCGAACATTCAGTACTTC. Translation: CASIALDRANIQYF.

This clonotype appeared many times. The chain links TRBV6-1 to TRBJ2-7; D unresolved. Germline V lookup: CDR1 MNHNS, CDR2 SASEGT. This CDR3 is built from 13 residues. V was cut by 10 bases and J by 1 base, with 14 bases left in between. In DNA, the CDR3 is TGTGCCACGAAATCAGAAGCTTCCTACGAGCAGTACTTC. Its translation: CATKSEASYEQYF.

This clonotype was seen many times. The genes are TRBV7-9 and TRBJ1-1; a weak D match, TRBD1 (5 bases). CDR3 length: 13 residues. V lost 8 bases and J 3 bases, leaving 13 bases between the germline ends. The germline CDR1 and CDR2 sequences are SEHNR and FQNEAQ (reference sequence). This chain's CDR3 is CASQTQGDTEAFF. CDR3 bases: TGTGCCAGCCAAACTCAGGGCGACACTGAAGCTTTCTTT.

This clonotype came up many times. The rearrangement links TRBV7-2 to TRBJ2-7; 9 bases match TRBD2. The germline V gene has CDR1 SGHTA and CDR2 FQGNSA. The trim removed 2 bases at V and 7 bases at J, leaving 9 bases unmatched. CDR3 size: 15 residues. In nucleotides, the CDR3 is TGTGCCAGCAGCTTATACCAGCGGGGGGACGTTGAGCAGTACTTC. Translated: CASSLYQRGDVEQYF.

This clonotype was detected many times. V usage is TRBV7-2 and J usage is TRBJ1-2, with TRBD1 matching 11 bases. Germline values: CDR1 SGHTA, CDR2 FQGNSA. The CDR3 is 15 amino acids. Trimming removed 6 bases from V and 4 bases from J; junction bases left unmatched: 7. CDR3 sequence (DNA): TGTGCCAGCAGGAGACACGGGACAGGGGGCTATGGCTACACCTTC. Translated, it gives CASRRHGTGGYGYTF.

There are a few counts of this clonotype. The genes are TRBV5-6 and TRBJ2-2; D is unclear. Germline CDR1 SGHDT, CDR2 YYEEEE. Trimming stripped 0 bases from V and 1 base from J, with 7 bases between. The CDR3 is made up of 15 amino acids. In nucleotides, the CDR3 is TGTGCCAGCAGCTTGGTAGGCAGGAACACCGGGGAGCTGTTTTTT. Translating it yields CASSLVGRNTGELFF.

The sample holds many counts of this clonotype. The chain carries TRBV12-3 or TRBV12-4 and TRBJ1-1, with D hard to call. The CDR3 has 13 amino acids. The V end lost 5 bases, the J end lost 0 bases, and 7 bases lay between the germline ends. The CDR3 is CASSELLNTEAFF. DNA for the CDR3: TGTGCCAGCAGTGAATTACTGAACACTGAAGCTTTCTTT.

At least ten counts were recorded for this clonotype. This chain links TRBV20-1 with TRBJ1-1; D may be TRBD1 (5 bases). The CDR3 has 14 amino acids. The V gene's germline CDR1 is DFQATT and CDR2 SNEGSKA (reference sequence). V was clipped by 0 bases and J by 3 bases, with 11 bases between them. The CDR3 loop reads CSARDLGGYTEAFF. CDR3 DNA sequence: TGCAGTGCTAGAGATTTGGGGGGGTACACTGAAGCTTTCTTT.

In this sample, this clonotype turned up many times. V usage is TRBV5-1 and J usage is TRBJ2-7; 9 nucleotides match TRBD2. V lost 3 bases and J lost 3; bases outside the gene matches: 4. This CDR3 is built from 14 residues. Germline CDR1 is SGHRS and CDR2 is YFSETQ. This CDR3 is CASSWTSDGYEQYF. CDR3 nucleotides: TGCGCCAGCAGCTGGACTAGCGACGGCTACGAGCAGTACTTC.

This clonotype was recorded many times. The chain links TRBV9 to TRBJ2-2, with 8 bases lining up with TRBD1. Losses at the gene ends were 2 bases for V and 1 base for J; bases not matched to a gene: 4. Germline V CDR1 and CDR2: SGDLS, YYNGEE. The CDR3 sequence is 16 residues long. The CDR3: CASSVPGTGNTGELFF. The CDR3 coding sequence is TGTGCCAGCAGCGTCCCCGGGACAGGGAACACCGGGGAGCTGTTTTTT.

In regard to this clonotype: It differs at one base from a far larger clone, so likely a read error. The V and J genes are TRBV7-6 and TRBJ2-5; TRBD2 agrees at 7 bases. The CDR3 is made up of 13 amino acids. The V segment lost 6 bases and the J segment 11 bases; nucleotides outside the gene matches: 12. Germline V lookup: CDR1 SGHVS, CDR2 FNYEAQ. This CDR3 reads CASSLGRVNEQYF. The CDR3 region has the DNA TGTGCCAGCAGTCTAGGGAGGGTAAATGAGCAGTACTTC.

This clonotype was observed many times. The rearrangement joins TRBV9 to TRBJ1-1, with D perhaps matching TRBD1 (6 bases). CDR3 size: 15 residues. Germline assignment: CDR1 SGDLS and CDR2 YYNGEE. Trimming cost V 3 bases and J 10 bases, with 22 bases left between them. CDR3 sequence: CASSAYRGDRAGAFF. CDR3 in DNA: TGTGCCAGCAGCGCCTATAGGGGGGACCGAGCGGGAGCTTTCTTT.

This clonotype was seen at least ten times. The DNA for the CDR3 is TGTGCCAGTAGTATAATTGGACGGACTGAAGCTTTCTTT. Translating it yields CASSIIGRTEAFF. The chain is built from TRBV19 and TRBJ1-1; D is ambiguous. Trimming cost V 2 bases and J 5 bases, with 9 bases left between them. Germline V gene data show CDR1 as LNHDA and CDR2 as SQIVND (reference sequence). CDR3 length: 13 residues.

This rearrangement joins TRBV11-3 to TRBJ2-7; a possible D gene is TRBD1 (6 bases). Per germline, CDR1 SGHNT and CDR2 YENEEA. This CDR3 has 17 residues. With 5 bases removed from V and 6 bases from J, the gap between germline ends came to 26 bases. The CDR3 region is CASSQAGEIGGPCEQYF. CDR3 nucleotides: TGTGCCAGCAGCCAGGCAGGGGAGATTGGGGGACCCTGCGAGCAGTACTTC.